Presented here are 22 T cell receptor beta chains from one specimen sequenced in a study of T cell responses to AZD1222 COVID-19 vaccine. Method: immunoSEQ multiplex PCR; TCRdb's copy keeps in-frame clones and lacks some. The sample has around 150,000 clones, over 85% seen once. The sample was peripheral blood, taken on day 0 of AZD1222 vaccination. These TCRs come from an adult in good health.

The chain is built from TRBV9 and TRBJ2-5; 11 nucleotides match TRBD1. This CDR3 contains 15 residues. Germline V CDR1 and CDR2: SGDLS, YYNGEE. V trimming: 3 bases; J trimming: 5 bases; junction bases outside the gene matches: 6. CDR3 sequence reads: CASSAGTGGKETQYF. In DNA form, the CDR3 reads TGTGCCAGCAGCGCCGGGACAGGGGGTAAGGAGACCCAGTACTTC.

The rearrangement links TRBV18 to TRBJ1-1, with a possible D match to TRBD1 (5 bases). V gave up 4 bases and J gave up 0 bases, with 18 bases separating them. Germline CDR1 is KGHSH and CDR2 is LQKENI. This CDR3 contains 17 residues. The chain's CDR3 is CASSRPPGSGMNTEAFF. The CDR3 DNA reads TGTGCCAGCTCACGGCCTCCAGGTTCAGGGATGAACACTGAAGCTTTCTTT. Based on the CDR3 plus reference TRBV18 and TRBJ1-1, the full variable domain is NAGVMQNPRHLVRRRGQEARLRCSPMKGHSHVYWYRQLPEEGLKFMVYLQKENIIDESGMPKERFSAEFPKEGPSILRIQQVVRGDSAAYFCASSRPPGSGMNTEAFFGQGTRLTVV.

This CDR3 is CASSLWGEVQGASYNSPLHF. CDR3 in DNA: TGTGCCAGCAGCTTGTGGGGGGAGGTACAGGGGGCGAGTTATAATTCACCCCTCCACTTT. The chain joins TRBV5-5 to TRBJ1-6; 9 bases fit TRBD1. The CDR3 has 20 residues. Germline-derived CDR1 and CDR2 are SGHKS and YYEKEE (reference sequence). V dropped 1 base and J dropped 4; count of bases not matched to a gene: 15.

The chain couples TRBV2 to TRBJ1-5; D gene unclear. The germline V gene encodes CDR1 SNHLY and CDR2 FYNNEI. Trimming cost V 0 bases and J 4 bases, with 10 bases left between them. The CDR3 totals 15 residues. This CDR3 is CASSEARGSNQPQHF. DNA of the CDR3: TGTGCCAGCAGTGAAGCTCGGGGTTCTAATCAGCCCCAGCATTTT.

The chain uses TRBV25-1 and TRBJ2-3, with 10 bases that match TRBD2. Trimming cost V 1 base and J 2 bases; bases outside gene matches: 6. The CDR3 covers 17 residues. Germline-derived CDR1 and CDR2 are MGHDK and SYGVNS. For the CDR3, the DNA is TGTGCCAGCAGTGAATTACTAGCGGGGAAAGACACAGATACGCAGTATTTT. As protein: CASSELLAGKDTDTQYF.

The rearrangement uses TRBV11-2 and TRBJ1-2; D not resolved. Trimming pared 0 bases from V and 4 bases from J, leaving 12 bases between. There are 15 residues in the CDR3. CDR1 and CDR2 (germline): SGHAT, FQNNGV. CDR3: CASSLDLLLGYGYTF. The CDR3 nucleotides are TGTGCCAGCAGCTTAGATTTACTTCTTGGCTATGGCTACACCTTC.

The gene calls are TRBV7-9 and TRBJ1-2; D possibly corresponds to TRBD1 (5 bases). V was pared by 5 bases and J by 5 bases, with 18 bases between. The CDR3 has 15 amino acids. Germline CDR1 SEHNR, CDR2 FQNEAQ (reference sequence). DNA of the CDR3: TGTGCCAGCAGCACCATTGGTCAGGGAGGGTATGGCTACACCTTC. Residues: CASSTIGQGGYGYTF.

The genes are TRBV7-8 and TRBJ2-1; the match to TRBD2 covers 8 bases. The CDR3 consists of 14 residues. In germline, CDR1 is SGHVS, CDR2 FQNEAQ. V lost 1 base, J lost 9 bases, and 5 bases stayed unmatched. As DNA, the CDR3 is TGTGCCAGCAGCTTAGTGGGGCTAGCGGGTGAGCAGTTCTTC. It is translated as CASSLVGLAGEQFF.

DNA for the CDR3: TGTGCCAGCAGTACCCCGGGACAGGGGCCCCACGAGCAGTACTTC. Protein product: CASSTPGQGPHEQYF. V and J are TRBV28 and TRBJ2-7; 10 bases are a match to TRBD1. This CDR3 comprises 15 residues. Germline trimming cut 5 bases from V and 5 bases from J; bases unmatched to any gene: 9. The V gene's germline CDR1 is MDHEN and CDR2 SYDVKM. The full variable domain, in which reference TRBV28 and TRBJ2-7 provide the parts outside the CDR3, is DVKVTQSSRYLVKRTGEKVFLECVQDMDHENMFWYRQDPGLGLRLIYFSYDVKMKEKGDIPEGYSVSREKKERFSLILESASTNQTSMYLCASSTPGQGPHEQYFGPGTRLTVT.

This clone has a single count. The chain employs TRBV2 and TRBJ1-2; TRBD1 agrees at 9 bases. The CDR3 runs 15 residues. Per germline, CDR1 SNHLY and CDR2 FYNNEI. After removal of 4 bases from V and 3 bases from J, the junction contained 6 bases not matched to a gene. CDR3 DNA: TGTGCCAGCAGTGCAACAGGGGGCTCGGACTATGGCTACACCTTC. Translating gives CASSATGGSDYGYTF.

This clone was detected once. This chain connects TRBV2 to TRBJ1-5; D is unresolved. Germline V lookup: CDR1 SNHLY, CDR2 FYNNEI. This CDR3 has 14 residues. The ends were cut back, 1 base at V and 9 bases at J, with 13 bases in the middle. This CDR3 reads CASSEDSDGWPQHF. DNA for the CDR3: TGTGCCAGCAGTGAAGACTCGGACGGCTGGCCCCAGCATTTT.

The chain uses TRBV5-4 and TRBJ2-3; 7 nucleotides align to TRBD1. J lost 4 bases, V lost 4 bases, and 12 bases had no gene match. The CDR3 runs to 16 residues. Germline loops: CDR1 SGHNT, CDR2 YYREEE (reference sequence). The CDR3 is CASSIRQGPGPDTQYF. In DNA, the CDR3 is TGTGCCAGCAGCATACGACAGGGACCAGGACCAGATACGCAGTATTTT. Full variable domain (remainder filled in from reference TRBV5-4 and TRBJ2-3): ETGVTQSPTHLIKTRGQQVTLRCSSQSGHNTVSWYQQALGQGPQFIFQYYREEENGRGNFPPRFSGLQFPNYSSELNVNALELDDSALYLCASSIRQGPGPDTQYFGPGTRLTVL.

The count of this clone is one. The chain joins TRBV7-9 to TRBJ2-1; perhaps TRBD2 as D (6 bases). CDR1 and CDR2 from the germline V gene are SEHNR and FQNEAQ (reference sequence). V lost 3 bases and J lost 7, with 10 bases in between. The CDR3 is 13 residues long. The CDR3 protein is CASSLTSLNEQFF. As DNA, the CDR3 is TGTGCCAGCAGCTTGACTAGTTTGAATGAGCAGTTCTTC.

CDR3 DNA sequence: TGTGCCAGCAGCGACGGGGACCAACTTAGCGATGAGCAGTTCTTC. Its protein is CASSDGDQLSDEQFF. This chain links TRBV6-2 or TRBV6-3 with TRBJ2-1, with D tentatively TRBD1 or TRBD2 (5 bases each). From germline, CDR1 is MNHEY and CDR2 SVGEGT. The CDR3 runs 15 residues. V shed 6 bases and J shed 8 bases, with 20 bases lying between them.

This chain links TRBV2 with TRBJ1-2; tentatively, D is TRBD1 (5 bases). Trimming removed 6 bases from V and 8 bases from J, with 13 bases in between. Germline V gene lookup returns CDR1 SNHLY and CDR2 FYNNEI. This CDR3 is 12 amino acids long. The CDR3 DNA reads TGTGCCAGCAGATGGGACCGACTCGGCTACACCTTC. Amino acids: CASRWDRLGYTF.

The chain joins TRBV4-2 to TRBJ1-5, with 7 bases aligning to TRBD1. V gave up 2 bases and J gave up 0 bases; unmatched junction bases: 4. This CDR3 contains 16 residues. Germline CDR1 is LGHNA and CDR2 is YNFKEQ. As DNA, the CDR3 is TGTGCCAGCAGCCAAACAGACAGGGATAGCAATCAGCCCCAGCATTTT. Residues: CASSQTDRDSNQPQHF.

This chain links TRBV3-1 (or the pseudogene TRBV3-2) with TRBJ2-2, with 8 bases lining up with TRBD2. Germline-derived CDR1 and CDR2 are LGHDT and YNNKEL (reference sequence). Losses at the gene ends were 4 bases for V and 5 bases for J; bases not matched to a gene: 3. The CDR3 consists of 14 residues. CDR3 in amino acids: CASSLREGTGELFF. CDR3 DNA: TGTGCCAGCAGCCTACGGGAGGGGACCGGGGAGCTGTTTTTT.

This chain's CDR3 is CASRPAGLAGITDTQYF. The CDR3 nucleotides are TGTGCCAGCAGACCCGCGGGACTAGCGGGAATCACAGATACGCAGTATTTT. The chain has TRBV27 and TRBJ2-3; 13 nucleotides align to TRBD2. Germline V gene data show CDR1 as MNHEY and CDR2 as SMNVEV (reference sequence). V shed 6 bases and J 2 bases; nucleotides not matched to a gene: 8. The CDR3 totals 17 residues.

The chain is built from TRBV21-1 and TRBJ2-1. TRBV21-1 is termed a pseudogene. This CDR3 is built from 16 residues. CDR3 in DNA: TGTGCCAGCAGCAATTCCTGGGGTGGGTCCTACAATGAGCAGTTCTTC. It codes for CASSNSWGGSYNEQFF.

This chain connects TRBV18 to TRBJ2-5; maybe TRBD1 (5 bases). Per germline, CDR1 KGHSH and CDR2 LQKENI. Between the trimmed V and J ends, which lost 6 bases and 3 bases, there was a span of 14 bases. The CDR3 has 14 residues. The CDR3 spells CASSLRAYKETQYF. The CDR3 region has the DNA TGTGCCAGCTCCCTCAGGGCCTATAAAGAGACCCAGTACTTC.

The chain carries TRBV7-9 and TRBJ1-2; D not certain. Trimming pared 1 base from V and 5 bases from J, leaving 8 bases between. The CDR3 is 13 residues long. Germline CDR1 is SEHNR and CDR2 is FQNEAQ (reference sequence). CDR3 amino acids: CASSLVLSYGYTF. The CDR3 DNA reads as TGTGCCAGCAGCTTAGTTTTGTCTTATGGCTACACCTTC.

The CDR3 DNA is TGTGCCAGCAGCCCTAGGACAGGGAGAGAGACCCAGTACTTC. Encoded protein: CASSPRTGRETQYF. This chain uses TRBV7-9 with TRBJ2-5, with 8 positions matching TRBD1. Per germline, CDR1 SEHNR and CDR2 FQNEAQ (reference sequence). The CDR3 sequence is 14 residues long. The V and J ends lost 5 bases and 4 bases, in that order; junction bases with no gene match: 6.